This T cell receptor beta chain stems from a study of beta chain features in type 1 diabetes. Study-level results: People with Type 1 diabetes carried modestly yet significantly shorter TCRB CDR3s in all four CD4+ subsets.

The investigators reverse transcribed all of the isolated RNA, so they sequenced expressed TCRB transcripts. TCRdb keeps only in-frame clones here, not all; method: immunoSEQ multiplex PCR. Found here are more than 100,000 clones, 16% of them singletons; the top ten hold 2.3%. On this clone itself: Its antigen is unknown.

V lost 6 bases and J 8 bases, leaving 14 bases between the germline ends. This CDR3 region has 13 residues. In germline, CDR1 is MGHDK, CDR2 SYGVNS. The TCR comes from a man aged 25 to 40 with type 1 diabetes. V and J are TRBV25-1 and TRBJ2-1; D not certain. The sequenced sample was central memory CD4+ T cells from blood. CDR3 sequence reads: CASSLSSLDEQFF. Written as DNA, the CDR3 is TGTGCCAGCAGCCTATCCTCTTTGGATGAGCAGTTCTTC.